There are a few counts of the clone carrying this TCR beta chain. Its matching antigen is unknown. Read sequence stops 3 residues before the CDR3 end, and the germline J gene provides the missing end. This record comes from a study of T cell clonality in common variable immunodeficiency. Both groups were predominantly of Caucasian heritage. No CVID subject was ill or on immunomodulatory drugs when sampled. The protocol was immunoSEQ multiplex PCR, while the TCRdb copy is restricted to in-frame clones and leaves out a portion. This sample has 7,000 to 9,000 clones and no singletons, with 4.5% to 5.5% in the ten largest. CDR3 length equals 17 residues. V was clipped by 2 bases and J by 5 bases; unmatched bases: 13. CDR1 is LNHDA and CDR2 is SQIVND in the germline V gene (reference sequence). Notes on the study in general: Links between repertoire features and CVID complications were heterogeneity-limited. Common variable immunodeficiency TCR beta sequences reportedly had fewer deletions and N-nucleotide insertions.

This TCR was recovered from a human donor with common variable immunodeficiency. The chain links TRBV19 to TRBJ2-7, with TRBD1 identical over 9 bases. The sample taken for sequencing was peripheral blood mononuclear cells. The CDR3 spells CASSIFPTGTGTHEQYF. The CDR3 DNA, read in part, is TGTGCCAGTAGTATATTCCCTACCGGGACAGGGACCCACGAG. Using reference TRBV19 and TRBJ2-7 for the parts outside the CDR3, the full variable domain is DGGITQSPKYLFRKEGQNVTLSCEQNLNHDAMYWYRQDPGQGLRLIYYSQIVNDFQKGDIAEGYSVSREKKESFPLTVTSAQKNPTAFYLCASSIFPTGTGTHEQYFGPGTRLTVT.